Listed below are T cell receptor beta chains from one sample, sequenced in a study of T cell repertoires in cytomegalovirus infection. These receptors lack a known antigen. One entry per CDR3 protein results from TCRdb running MiXCR on the reads. The table records approximately 300,000 distinct CDR3 sequences, roughly 25% of them present only once. The starting material was cultured PBMCs, obtained from culture after CMV antigen stimulation. All receptors come from a human donor in good health (CMV status not recorded). Some clones in this sample may be carry-over from other donors' samples. The conserved cysteine and the conserved F or W are not part of the CDR3 here.

TRBV7-3,TRBJ2-1,14,ASSPPFSYGYNEQF
TRBV7-9,TRBJ2-1,11,ASSLLGGNEQF
TRBV5-3,TRBJ1-5,13,ASSMGQYSNQPQH
TRBV4-1,TRBJ2-1,11,ASSPKDSNEQF
TRBV7-3,TRBJ1-3,10,ASSIDRNTIY
TRBV20-1,TRBJ2-7,13,SARRAGGTPYEQY
TRBV4-2,TRBJ2-3,15,ASSHDDLSGSTDTQY
TRBV7-6,TRBJ2-1,10,ASSQDFNEQF
TRBV7-2,TRBJ2-1,13,ASKGGGTVLVDQF
TRBV18,TRBJ1-5,12,ASSLRASNQPQH
TRBV7-2,TRBJ1-2,13,ASSYTGEKWGGYT
TRBV18,TRBJ2-5,11,ASSPGWEETQY
TRBV7-8,TRBJ2-4,15,ASSLGRMTVAKNIQY
TRBV12-5,TRBJ2-5,12,ASGLGSGRETQY
TRBV10-1,TRBJ2-1,14,ASSEVKGYGNNEQF
TRBV30,TRBJ1-2,14,AWRGGSDGTNYGYT
TRBV7-2,TRBJ1-3,16,ASSPSATLSYSGNTIY
TRBV7-9,TRBJ2-2,11,ASSSTGVGELF
TRBV12-3/TRBV12-4,TRBJ2-7,12,ASTKWLEGGEQY
TRBV15,TRBJ1-2,13,ATSRLHLQGEGYT
TRBV7-6,TRBJ2-2,14,ASSPSAQGFGGELF
TRBV15,TRBJ2-1,14,ATSHIAGSSYNEQF
TRBV20-1,TRBJ1-3,15,SARPLRQGLSGNTIY
TRBV19,TRBJ2-3,11,ASSIMLGDTQY
TRBV6-5,TRBJ1-6,13,ASSLQDELGSPLH
TRBV2,TRBJ2-7,13,ASSPGTGFPYEQY
TRBV20-1,TRBJ2-3,13,SASSVGRATDTQY
TRBV7-8,TRBJ2-7,14,ASSQAAGGPSYEQY
TRBV2,TRBJ1-2,11,ASSAQSPYGYT
TRBV12-3/TRBV12-4,TRBJ1-1,12,ASSLLGGNTEAF
TRBV12-5,TRBJ1-5,13,ASAPSGQGGQPQH
TRBV4-1,TRBJ1-1,11,ASSHQGTFLAF
TRBV7-9,TRBJ1-1,12,ASSLAGEGTEAF
TRBV7-3,TRBJ2-3,13,ASSPGGARSDTQY
TRBV7-2,TRBJ2-5,12,ASSLASTQETQY
TRBV12-3/TRBV12-4,TRBJ1-3,13,ASSSTTEGGNTIY
TRBV11-2,TRBJ2-3,13,ASSQTAGATDTQY
TRBV7-8,TRBJ2-7,12,ASSLERRPYEQY
TRBV20-1,TRBJ1-1,10,SAGDRGTEAF
TRBV7-8,TRBJ1-6,14,ASSLLSATQNSPLH
TRBV15,TRBJ1-4,11,ATRGGSGEKLF
TRBV19,TRBJ1-1,14,ASSISYAGANTEAF
TRBV19,TRBJ2-3,14,ASSIDHRRGTDTQY
TRBV4-1,TRBJ1-6,14,ASSSQRDNPLVPLH
TRBV7-6,TRBJ1-5,15,ASSLAGGRGGNQPQH
TRBV10-3,TRBJ2-3,14,ATRTSGSGRTDTQY
TRBV28,TRBJ2-7,12,ASSTREGHLEQY
TRBV5-1,TRBJ2-1,13,ASSEGTRVPDEQF
TRBV7-8,TRBJ2-2,14,ASSLFTGGGTGELF
TRBV18,TRBJ1-4,12,ASSRGGGGEKLF
TRBV18,TRBJ2-3,12,ASSPPRGGDTQY
TRBV19,TRBJ2-5,15,ASSQRVGGQGQETQY
TRBV12-3/TRBV12-4,TRBJ1-2,10,ASSLGIYGYT
TRBV7-9,TRBJ1-1,13,ASSLGGAVNTEAF